These 30 T cell receptor beta chains came from one sample sequenced in a study of shared clonotypes between healthy human individuals. TCRdb's table, derived via immunoSEQ multiplex PCR, lists solely in-frame clones and lacks some. The sample holds 2.5 million or so clones; over 85% are singletons and the top ten take 0.14%. The sequenced material came from naive CD4+ T cells sorted from blood. The subset was: CD45RA+ positively selected. The source of these receptors is a young man in good health.

The chain uses TRBV5-4 and TRBJ1-6; the D is unclear. Trimming cost V 4 bases and J 8 bases, with 10 bases left between them. The CDR3 spans 13 residues. The germline gives CDR1 SGHNT, CDR2 YYREEE (reference sequence). The CDR3 sequence is CASSQAVDSPLHF. The CDR3 DNA follows: TGTGCCAGCAGCCAGGCGGTAGATTCACCCCTCCACTTT.

The chain employs TRBV10-3 and TRBJ2-3; D could derive from TRBD1 or TRBD2 (6 bases each). Germline CDR1 and CDR2: ENHRY and SYGVKD. Trimming cost V 4 bases and J 3 bases, with 14 bases left between them. CDR3 length: 15 amino acids. CDR3 amino acids: CAISALGGKTDTQYF. CDR3 DNA sequence: TGTGCCATCAGTGCGTTGGGGGGCAAAACAGATACGCAGTATTTT.

In nucleotides, the CDR3 is TGTGCTAGTGGTTTGGGCCCCTCCCTTGGGGCTTTCTTT. Translated: CASGLGPSLGAFF. This chain joins TRBV12-5 and TRBJ1-1; D unclear. The CDR3 totals 13 residues. Deletions cut 1 base from V and 11 bases from J, with 14 bases between. Germline CDR1 LGHNT, CDR2 FRNRAP.

This clone was seen only a few times. This chain uses TRBV7-9 with TRBJ1-4; TRBD1 agrees at 8 bases. The CDR3 is 14 amino acids. Germline lookup yields CDR1 SEHNR and CDR2 FQNEAQ (reference sequence). V lost 4 bases to trimming and J lost 7 bases; unmatched junction nucleotides: 5. CDR3 residues: CASSSDREGEKLFF. The DNA for the CDR3 is TGTGCCAGCAGCTCGGACAGGGAAGGTGAAAAACTGTTTTTT.

The CDR3 coding sequence is TGTGCCAGCAGCCTCGGGACTAAGGGGTACGAGCAGTACTTC. This translates into CASSLGTKGYEQYF. This chain uses TRBV7-2 with TRBJ2-7; 7 nucleotides agree with TRBD2. The junction had 8 bases not matched to a gene; V was cut back by 5 bases and J by 4 bases. Germline-derived CDR1 and CDR2 are SGHTA and FQGNSA. The CDR3 totals 14 residues.

This chain connects TRBV2 to TRBJ2-2, with 10 bases that match TRBD2. J gave up 7 bases and V 2 bases, and 10 bases lay outside the gene matches. There are 17 residues in the CDR3. CDR1 and CDR2 from the germline V gene are SNHLY and FYNNEI. The CDR3 coding sequence is TGTGCCAGCAGTGAAACCTGGACTAGCGGTTTTGGCGGGGAGCTGTTTTTT. It translates to CASSETWTSGFGGELFF.

This chain uses TRBV10-1 with TRBJ1-1; D not resolved. V lost 4 bases and J 8 bases, leaving 11 bases between the germline ends. The CDR3 spans 12 residues. Germline values: CDR1 WNHNN, CDR2 SYGVQD (reference sequence). CDR3 bases: TGCGCCAGCAGTGTGGGAGATAGGGAAGCTTTCTTT. It codes for CASSVGDREAFF.

V gene TRBV5-8 combines with J gene TRBJ2-3; 13 nucleotides align to TRBD2. With 4 bases clipped from V and 8 bases from J, the junction kept 10 bases outside the gene matches. From germline, CDR1 is SGHTS and CDR2 YDEGEE. This CDR3 is built from 16 residues. CDR3 loop: CASSTGLAGSWGTQYF. DNA for the CDR3: TGTGCCAGCAGCACGGGACTAGCGGGAAGTTGGGGTACGCAGTATTTT.

This chain connects TRBV11-2 to TRBJ1-1; TRBD1 is a possible D gene (6 bases). The CDR3 extends over 18 amino acids. In germline, CDR1 is SGHAT, CDR2 FQNNGV. V was cut by 8 bases and J by 4 bases, with 29 bases left in between. The DNA for the CDR3 is TGTGCCAGCGAGTGGGGCCGGTGGGGGGGCGGTCCCTTCACTGAAGCTTTCTTT. This translates into CASEWGRWGGGPFTEAFF.

Comment on this clone: The sample has other DNA sequences that encode this CDR3 too. The genes are TRBV7-9 and TRBJ1-2; D unclear. V lost 2 bases and J lost 2, with 9 bases in between. Germline assignment: CDR1 SEHNR and CDR2 FQNEAQ (reference sequence). The length of the CDR3 is 14 residues. DNA for the CDR3: TGTGCCAGCAGCTTACCCGGACGGAACTATGGCTACACCTTC. Its translation: CASSLPGRNYGYTF.

This clone was found a few times. The chain couples TRBV2 to TRBJ1-5, with D unclear. The germline CDR1 and CDR2 sequences are SNHLY and FYNNEI. CDR3 length equals 13 residues. V lost 7 bases, J lost 1 base, and 8 bases lay in between. DNA for the CDR3: TGTGCCAGCATCGGGGAGAGCAATCAGCCCCAGCATTTT. Its protein product is CASIGESNQPQHF.

This chain uses TRBV10-1 with TRBJ2-7, with 10 bases aligning to TRBD1. Germline lookup yields CDR1 WNHNN and CDR2 SYGVQD (reference sequence). V lost 2 bases to trimming and J lost 1 base; unmatched junction nucleotides: 2. The CDR3 runs to 15 residues. The DNA for the CDR3 is TGCGCCAGCAGTGAGATGGGACAGGGGTCCTACGAGCAGTACTTC. Its translation is CASSEMGQGSYEQYF.

The chain couples TRBV5-6 to TRBJ1-2; TRBD1 matches 10 bases. The ends lost 7 bases at V and 4 bases at J; junction bases unmatched: 7. Germline values: CDR1 SGHDT, CDR2 YYEEEE. This CDR3 has 14 residues. This chain's CDR3 is CASGPGTGVYGYTF. The CDR3, as DNA: TGTGCCAGCGGACCCGGGACAGGGGTCTATGGCTACACCTTC.

The chain couples TRBV6-1 to TRBJ2-7, with D uncertain. V lost 8 bases, J lost 3 bases, and 8 bases lay in between. The CDR3 consists of 11 residues. Germline CDR1 is MNHNS and CDR2 is SASEGT. CDR3 region: CASALSYEQYF. DNA for the CDR3: TGTGCCAGCGCACTTAGCTACGAGCAGTACTTC.

The V gene is TRBV10-3, the J gene TRBJ2-7; 8 bases map to TRBD1. The CDR3 contains 14 residues. Germline lookup yields CDR1 ENHRY and CDR2 SYGVKD. V lost 6 bases and J lost 2; bases outside the gene matches: 6. CDR3 in amino acids: CAIRRDRSAYEQYF. CDR3 DNA sequence: TGTGCCATCAGGAGGGACAGGTCAGCCTACGAGCAGTACTTC.

The genes are TRBV10-3 and TRBJ2-3; no definite D call. The CDR3 loop spans 13 amino acids. The V end was cut by 10 bases, the J end by 2 bases, with 13 bases between. The germline V gene encodes CDR1 ENHRY and CDR2 SYGVKD. As DNA, the CDR3 is TGTGCCAGCAGCATAGAAACCACAGATACGCAGTATTTT. Amino acids: CASSIETTDTQYF.

This chain connects TRBV6-5 to TRBJ2-7; D may be TRBD2 (6 bases). From germline, CDR1 is MNHEY and CDR2 SVGAGI. Trimming shortened V by 6 bases and J by 5 bases, and 20 bases separated the two germline ends. This CDR3 is built from 15 residues. CDR3 sequence (DNA): TGTGCCAGCAGCCGCACCGAGACTAGGTCCGACGAGCAGTACTTC. Translation gives CASSRTETRSDEQYF.

This clone is a singleton in its sample. The J gene is TRBJ1-2, the V gene TRBV6-5; D possibly corresponds to TRBD1 (5 bases). V lost 6 bases and J lost 4, with 15 bases in between. This CDR3 contains 14 residues. Germline assignment: CDR1 MNHEY and CDR2 SVGAGI. The CDR3 sequence is CASRGDGGGYGYTF. Here the CDR3 DNA reads TGTGCCAGCAGGGGGGATGGCGGGGGCTATGGCTACACCTTC.

The rearrangement joins TRBV5-1 to TRBJ1-3; unclear D gene. CDR1 is SGHRS and CDR2 is YFSETQ in the germline V gene. The V and J ends lost 0 bases and 7 bases respectively, with 14 bases between them. The CDR3 is 15 residues long. CDR3 nucleotides: TGCGCCAGCAGCTTGGAATTTGACTTCGGGAACACCATATATTTT. Translated: CASSLEFDFGNTIYF.

This clone was counted a few times. The same CDR3 arises from other DNA sequences in this sample as well. J is TRBJ1-2 and V is TRBV28; no reliable D call. This CDR3 is built from 10 residues. The germline V and J ends were trimmed by 3 bases and 8 bases, with 4 bases remaining between them. Per germline, CDR1 MDHEN and CDR2 SYDVKM. CDR3: CASSFRGYTF. DNA of the CDR3: TGTGCCAGCAGTTTCAGGGGCTACACCTTC.

The chain recombines TRBV4-3 with TRBJ1-4; tentative D call: TRBD1 (5 bases). Germline assignment: CDR1 LGHNA and CDR2 YSLEER. The V end lost 4 bases, the J end lost 2 bases, and 11 bases lay between the germline ends. The CDR3 is 15 amino acids. The CDR3 DNA sequence: TGCGCCAGCAGCCCACAGGCAGGGACTAATGAAAAACTGTTTTTT. It specifies CASSPQAGTNEKLFF.

The rearrangement uses TRBV27 and TRBJ1-1; D ambiguous. The CDR3 runs to 15 residues. Germline CDR1 MNHEY, CDR2 SMNVEV (reference sequence). V lost 6 bases and J lost 1, with 15 bases in between. CDR3 coding DNA: TGTGCCAGCAGAGAGGATAGGGTCCGGAACACTGAAGCTTTCTTT. Translation: CASREDRVRNTEAFF.

This sequence joins TRBV6-6 and TRBJ2-3, with TRBD1 matching over 10 bases. Per the germline V gene, CDR1 is MNHNY and CDR2 is SVGAGI (reference sequence). This CDR3 is 16 amino acids long. J lost 3 bases, V lost 3 bases, and 6 bases had no gene match. This CDR3 is CASSYTDRGLTDTQYF. In DNA form, the CDR3 reads TGTGCCAGCAGTTATACTGACAGGGGGCTTACAGATACGCAGTATTTT.

V gene TRBV10-3 combines with J gene TRBJ1-2; no definite D call. V shed 2 bases and J shed 8 bases, with 24 bases lying between them. The CDR3 contains 17 residues. Germline V gives CDR1 ENHRY, CDR2 SYGVKD. CDR3 region: CAISELEGSGGYRGYTF. DNA for the CDR3: TGTGCCATCAGTGAGCTGGAGGGTTCTGGCGGATATAGGGGCTACACCTTC.

CDR3 sequence: CASSLGGQTLGNTIYF. The CDR3 nucleotides are TGTGCCAGCAGCTTAGGAGGACAGACTCTCGGAAACACCATATATTTT. The chain joins TRBV7-9 to TRBJ1-3, with D perhaps TRBD1 (6 bases). The CDR3 extends over 16 amino acids. V gave up 1 base and J gave up 4 bases, with 14 bases separating them. Looked up from germline, CDR1 is SEHNR and CDR2 is FQNEAQ (reference sequence).

J is TRBJ2-5 and V is TRBV11-3; no reliable D call. Germline V gene data show CDR1 as SGHNT and CDR2 as YENEEA. The ends were cut back, 5 bases at V and 5 bases at J, with 9 bases in the middle. This CDR3 contains 12 residues. The CDR3: CASSSGGETQYF. DNA for the CDR3: TGTGCCAGCAGCAGTGGTGGGGAGACCCAGTACTTC. The complete variable domain, with remaining parts taken from reference TRBV11-3 and TRBJ2-5, reads EAGVVQSPRYKIIEKKQPVAFWCNPISGHNTLYWYLQNLGQGPELLIRYENEEAVDDSQLPKDRFSAERLKGVDSTLKIQPAELGDSAVYLCASSSGGETQYFGPGTRLLVL.

The J gene is TRBJ1-2, the V gene TRBV20-1; D call uncertain. V was trimmed by 1 base and J by 6 bases, leaving 6 bases between them. The germline V gene encodes CDR1 DFQATT and CDR2 SNEGSKA (reference sequence). The length of the CDR3 is 11 residues. Here the CDR3 reads CSARGIDGYTF. CDR3 bases: TGCAGTGCTAGAGGGATTGATGGCTACACCTTC.

V is TRBV7-2 and J is TRBJ2-1, with 11 positions matching TRBD2. This CDR3 has 18 amino acids. Germline assignment: CDR1 SGHTA and CDR2 FQGNSA. With V trimmed by 1 base and J by 7 bases, 12 bases remained unmatched. DNA for the CDR3: TGTGCCAGCAGCTTAGATGCGTTAGCGGGGGGGCCAAGAAATGAGCAGTTCTTC. It codes for CASSLDALAGGPRNEQFF.

The chain carries TRBV7-2 and TRBJ1-6; maybe TRBD1 (5 bases). V was trimmed by 0 bases and J by 9 bases, leaving 9 bases between them. CDR3 size: 14 residues. Germline lookup yields CDR1 SGHTA and CDR2 FQGNSA. The CDR3 region has the DNA TGTGCCAGCAGCTTAGCTCCCAGGGTTTCACCCCTCCACTTT. It codes for CASSLAPRVSPLHF.

V gene TRBV6-1 combines with J gene TRBJ2-3; D unclear. Trimming removed 7 bases from V and 5 bases from J, with 7 bases in between. Germline CDR1 reads MNHNS; CDR2 reads SASEGT. The CDR3 sequence is 11 residues long. The CDR3 nucleotides are TGTGCCAGCACCTTGTTAGATACGCAGTATTTT. Amino acids: CASTLLDTQYF.